This T cell receptor beta chain was recovered during a study of T cell changes during pregnancy in multiple sclerosis. The CDR3 extends over 14 amino acids. Trimming left V 2 bases short and J 6 bases short, with 13 bases between. Germline CDR1 and CDR2: SEHNR and FQNEAQ (reference sequence). Profiled with immunoSEQ multiplex PCR; TCRdb holds only in-frame clones, not every one. The sample shows fewer than 110,000 clones, around nine tenths of them seen only once. The sequence was collected from a female donor with multiple sclerosis, enrolled in a pregnancy study. V usage is TRBV7-9 and J usage is TRBJ1-1; D is perhaps TRBD1 (6 bases). The sample was peripheral blood, taken after pregnancy. Here the CDR3 reads CASSLSQGGAEAFF. The CDR3 DNA follows: TGTGCCAGCAGCTTATCCCAAGGGGGGGCTGAAGCTTTCTTT. Looking up the rest from reference TRBV7-9 and TRBJ1-1 gives the full variable domain: DTGVSQNPRHKITKRGQNVTFRCDPISEHNRLYWYRQTLGQGPEFLTYFQNEAQLEKSRLLSDRFSAERPKGSFSTLEIQRTEQGDSAMYLCASSLSQGGAEAFFGQGTRLTVV.